The 23 T cell receptor beta chains below were found in one sample sequenced in a study of identical twins. TCRdb re-derived calls from the 5' RACE reads in MiXCR, one entry per CDR3 protein. The sample shows a few hundred thousand distinct CDR3 sequences, approximately 9.1% of them seen only once. Sequencing was carried out using naive T cells sorted from blood. These receptors originate from a woman in her fifties or sixties in good health.

In its sample, this clonotype was seen a few times. The chain is built from TRBV5-1 and TRBJ2-7; 14 bases map to TRBD2. Germline V gives CDR1 SGHRS, CDR2 YFSETQ. CDR3 length: 15 amino acids. V shed 3 bases, J shed 5 bases, and the junction held 4 bases outside the gene matches. As DNA, the CDR3 is TGCGCCAGCAGCTCCGGGACTAGCGGGAGCGACGAGCAGTACGTC. Translated: CASSSGTSGSDEQYV.

The gene calls are TRBV25-1 and TRBJ1-1, with D tentatively TRBD1 (6 bases). Germline assignment: CDR1 MGHDK and CDR2 SYGVNS. V was trimmed by 4 bases and J by 6 bases, leaving 12 bases between them. This CDR3 is built from 13 residues. CDR3 DNA sequence: TGTGCCAGCAGTGCTCCAGGGGTTGCTGAAGCTTTCTTT. Translation: CASSAPGVAEAFF.

The table lists this clonotype with many counts. The chain links TRBV20-1 to TRBJ1-1, with D unresolved. CDR1 is DFQATT and CDR2 is SNEGSKA in the germline V gene (reference sequence). The CDR3 sequence is 11 residues long. Trimming stripped 4 bases from V and 3 bases from J, with 6 bases between. This CDR3 is CSATGDTEAFF. CDR3 nucleotide sequence: TGCAGTGCTACCGGGGACACTGAAGCTTTCTTT.

This clonotype has more than one count but fewer than ten. The gene calls are TRBV11-2 and TRBJ1-2; a possible D gene is TRBD1 (6 bases). Germline V gives CDR1 SGHAT, CDR2 FQNNGV. The germline V and J ends were trimmed by 7 bases and 7 bases, with 16 bases remaining between them. The CDR3 has 13 residues. DNA of the CDR3: TGTGCCAGCAAATTGGCAGGGGCGCCTGGCTACACCTTC. It codes for CASKLAGAPGYTF.

V and J are TRBV5-1 and TRBJ2-1, with 7 bases aligning to TRBD1. The CDR3 is made up of 14 amino acids. Germline CDR1 SGHRS, CDR2 YFSETQ. V lost 0 bases, J lost 7 bases, and 4 bases stayed unmatched. In nucleotides, the CDR3 is TGCGCCAGCAGCTTGGGTCTACAGGGGAATGAGCAGTTCTTC. Residues: CASSLGLQGNEQFF.

The chain combines TRBV7-7 with TRBJ2-5, with 9 bases that match TRBD2. The trim removed 1 base at V and 1 base at J, leaving 10 bases unmatched. The CDR3 sequence is 18 residues long. CDR1 is SSHAT, CDR2 FNYEAQ, per germline (reference sequence). Here the CDR3 reads CASSLGLAVPGTQETQYF. CDR3 nucleotide sequence: TGTGCCAGCAGCTTAGGACTAGCGGTCCCGGGAACCCAAGAGACCCAGTACTTC.

The sample holds many counts of this clonotype. V is TRBV24-1 and J is TRBJ2-1, with 11 nucleotides matching TRBD2. The CDR3 spans 16 residues. The germline V gene has CDR1 KGHDR and CDR2 SFDVKD. V was pared by 7 bases and J by 5 bases, with 9 bases of the junction left unmatched. Here the CDR3 reads CATSGKASGRNNEQFF. CDR3 DNA: TGTGCCACCAGCGGCAAAGCTAGCGGGAGGAACAATGAGCAGTTCTTC.

V gene TRBV9 combines with J gene TRBJ2-7; maybe TRBD2 (6 bases). Germline lookup yields CDR1 SGDLS and CDR2 YYNGEE. The ends were cut back, 3 bases at V and 3 bases at J, with 13 bases in the middle. The CDR3 consists of 14 residues. DNA for the CDR3: TGTGCCAGCAGCGGTGGGGGAGGAGGCTACGAGCAGTACTTC. This sequence encodes CASSGGGGGYEQYF.

This clonotype has more than one count but fewer than ten. The J gene is TRBJ2-2, the V gene TRBV27; D may be TRBD1 or TRBD2 (5 bases each). V was clipped by 5 bases and J by 7 bases, with 14 bases between them. The CDR3 covers 14 residues. Germline lookup yields CDR1 MNHEY and CDR2 SMNVEV (reference sequence). DNA of the CDR3: TGTGCCAGCAGTCTCCGGGGCAGATACGGGGAGCTGTTTTTT. It encodes CASSLRGRYGELFF.

This sequence joins TRBV6-6 and TRBJ2-1, with D hard to call. Germline loops: CDR1 MNHNY, CDR2 SVGAGI (reference sequence). V lost 5 bases and J lost 6, with 11 bases in between. The CDR3 loop spans 13 amino acids. In DNA, the CDR3 is TGTGCCAGCAGTACCTCAGCGTCCAATGAGCAGTTCTTC. It translates to CASSTSASNEQFF.

The table lists this clonotype with many counts. V gene TRBV27 combines with J gene TRBJ1-1; D might be TRBD1 (5 bases). Germline CDR1 is MNHEY and CDR2 is SMNVEV (reference sequence). The CDR3 sequence is 15 residues long. V gave up 2 bases and J gave up 4 bases, with 14 bases separating them. The CDR3 DNA sequence: TGTGCCAGCAGTTTAATGGCGGGGACCGGCACTGAAGCTTTCTTT. This encodes CASSLMAGTGTEAFF.

The gene calls are TRBV11-3 and TRBJ2-2; D is unclear. Germline V gene data show CDR1 as SGHNT and CDR2 as YENEEA. This CDR3 comprises 15 residues. Trimming shortened V by 7 bases and J by 0 bases, and 12 bases separated the two germline ends. DNA for the CDR3: TGTGCCAGCACTACCGAGTGGCCGAACACCGGGGAGCTGTTTTTT. Translation gives CASTTEWPNTGELFF.

A few counts support this clonotype. The chain carries TRBV13 and TRBJ2-1; the match to TRBD2 covers 8 bases. The length of the CDR3 is 15 residues. The germline V gene encodes CDR1 PRHDT and CDR2 FYEKMQ (reference sequence). J gave up 7 bases and V 1 base, and 6 bases lay outside the gene matches. CDR3 region: CASSLAPGGGNEQFF. DNA of the CDR3: TGTGCCAGCAGCTTAGCCCCGGGGGGGGGTAATGAGCAGTTCTTC.

This clonotype was detected ten times or more. The rearrangement uses TRBV4-1 and TRBJ2-3, with D unresolved. CDR3 length: 12 residues. V was cut by 1 base and J by 6 bases, with 5 bases left in between. Germline CDR1 MGHRA, CDR2 YSYEKL. The CDR3 region is CASSQAVDTQYF. In DNA, the CDR3 is TGCGCCAGCAGCCAAGCCGTGGATACGCAGTATTTT.

This chain joins TRBV7-2 and TRBJ2-1, with a tentative D call TRBD1 (6 bases). The CDR3 covers 14 residues. Between the trimmed V and J ends, which lost 5 bases and 4 bases, there was a span of 12 bases. Per germline, CDR1 SGHTA and CDR2 FQGNSA. CDR3 nucleotide sequence: TGTGCCAGCAGCCGGACAGCCCAATACAATGAGCAGTTCTTC. It specifies CASSRTAQYNEQFF.

This clonotype was picked up many times. The chain is built from TRBV29-1 and TRBJ2-1; D is possibly TRBD2 (6 bases). Germline assignment: CDR1 SQVTM and CDR2 ANQGSEA. The CDR3 is made up of 13 amino acids. The V end lost 1 base, the J end lost 10 bases, and 14 bases lay between the germline ends. CDR3 region: CSVEAPGRWEQFF. DNA for the CDR3: TGCAGCGTTGAAGCACCAGGGAGGTGGGAGCAGTTCTTC.

In its sample, this clonotype was seen many times. This sequence joins TRBV4-1 and TRBJ2-1; the D call may be TRBD1 or TRBD2 (5 bases each). Germline V gene data show CDR1 as MGHRA and CDR2 as YSYEKL. This CDR3 comprises 13 residues. Trimming removed 1 base at V and 8 bases at J, with 9 bases between. The CDR3 sequence is CASSQGDVYEQFF. The DNA for the CDR3 is TGCGCCAGCAGCCAAGGGGACGTGTATGAGCAGTTCTTC.

This clonotype was seen a handful of times. V is TRBV29-1 and J is TRBJ2-7; a weak D match, TRBD2 (6 bases). Trimming stripped 5 bases from V and 6 bases from J, with 14 bases between. The CDR3 spans 12 residues. Germline CDR1 reads SQVTM; CDR2 reads ANQGSEA. The CDR3 DNA reads as TGCAGCGTTAAGCCGGGGGTGGGCGAGCAGTACTTC. Residues: CSVKPGVGEQYF.

V gene TRBV5-4 combines with J gene TRBJ2-2; D is unclear. Trimming shortened V by 0 bases and J by 6 bases, and 9 bases separated the two germline ends. Germline CDR1 SGHNT, CDR2 YYREEE (reference sequence). This CDR3 contains 14 residues. The CDR3 spells CASSLVALPGELFF. In nucleotides, the CDR3 is TGTGCCAGCAGCTTGGTGGCTTTACCCGGGGAGCTGTTTTTT.

This clonotype has at least ten counts. V and J are TRBV5-6 and TRBJ1-4; D is uncertain. The V and J ends lost 1 base and 10 bases respectively, with 8 bases between them. The CDR3 runs 12 residues. Germline CDR1 reads SGHDT; CDR2 reads YYEEEE. Here the CDR3 reads CASSLTGGKLFF. For the CDR3, the DNA is TGTGCCAGCAGCTTGACGGGCGGAAAACTGTTTTTT.

As to this clonotype: An end of the junction differs from the germline gene, which may be a read error. V and J are TRBV11-1 and TRBJ1-2; no firm D call. The V gene's germline CDR1 is SGHAT and CDR2 FQDESV (reference sequence). The CDR3 sequence is 12 residues long. CDR3 residues: CASSLNGIGYPF. Written as DNA, the CDR3 is TGTGCCAGCAGCCTCAATGGGATCGGCTACCCCTTC.

This clonotype was counted many times. This chain joins TRBV29-1 and TRBJ2-5; possible D gene TRBD1, 5 bases. The CDR3 contains 12 residues. Germline V gene sequence: CDR1 SQVTM, CDR2 ANQGSEA. V was pared by 4 bases and J by 2 bases, with 8 bases between. CDR3 sequence: CSVVQEQETQYF. CDR3 coding DNA: TGCAGCGTTGTACAGGAACAAGAGACCCAGTACTTC.

This clonotype came up a few times. The rearrangement uses TRBV12-3 or TRBV12-4 and TRBJ1-2; D gene unclear. Between the trimmed V and J ends, which lost 6 bases and 3 bases, there was a span of 14 bases. CDR3 length: 14 amino acids. CDR3 sequence: CASRGVGWYYGYTF. CDR3 DNA: TGTGCCAGCAGGGGAGTGGGGTGGTACTATGGCTACACCTTC.